This TCR beta chain is from a study of OX40 agonist ivuxolimab in advanced cancers. In terms of the full investigation: The costimulatory receptor OX40 (CD134) was targeted by ivuxolimab, a fully human IgG2 agonistic monoclonal antibody. Intravenous ivuxolimab was administered to patients every 2 weeks at six dose levels: 0.01, 0.1, 0.3, 1.5, 3 and 10 mg/kg. Of the roughly 54 dose-escalation patients, hepatocellular carcinoma was present in roughly 19, melanoma in roughly 15, renal cell carcinoma in 9 and head and neck cancer in 9. In the dose-escalation cohort, 70% to 90% of patients were male, and the mean age was 60 years with a range of roughly 20 to 80. Patients were allowed to have had prior anti-PD-1, anti-PD-L1 or anti-CTLA-4 therapy, and around 40% of the dose-escalation patients had previously received checkpoint inhibitors. Partial responses occurred in three dose-escalation patients: two with cutaneous melanoma and one with hepatocellular carcinoma. Peripheral TCRbeta sequencing aimed to test whether ivuxolimab altered TCR sequence diversity and caused clonal T-cell expansion. The monotherapy dose-escalation portion (N ≈ 57 patients) of the phase I ivuxolimab trial is reported in the paper. Findings and caveats that apply to the study as a whole: In the 0.1-3.0 mg/kg groups, partial responders had among the lowest normalized peripheral clonal expansion, particularly in CD8+ T cells. Low levels of normalized T-cell clonal expansion were also seen in some nonresponding patients. After ivuxolimab, expanded clones were on average more numerous among CD8+ T cells than among CD4+ T cells. Which antigens the clonally expanded peripheral T cells were specific for was not determined. At doses from 0.1 to 3.0 mg/kg, clonal expansion was seen in both CD4+ and CD8+ blood T cells between baseline and week 6.

The trial excluded patients who had a history of autoimmune disease or were on systemic immunosuppression. Peripheral blood for TCR sequencing was collected from all dose cohorts at baseline, on cycle 4 day 1, and on cycle 7 day 1. Samples came from an open-label, multicenter, first-in-human phase I dose-escalation trial of ivuxolimab. Adults with locally advanced or metastatic head and neck squamous cell, hepatocellular, melanoma or renal cell carcinoma were enrolled in the trial. Before TCR sequencing, CD4+ T cells and CD8+ T cells were sorted from peripheral blood as separate populations. The CDR3 runs 14 residues from the cysteine to the phenylalanine. Of the read, only the CDR3 DNA is kept; its 42 bases are in frame from base 1. The germline V gene (reference sequence) yields MNHEY for CDR1 and SMNVEV for CDR2. V is pared back by 4 bases and J by 1 base, with 10 bases lying between the germline termini.

Genomic DNA was isolated from the sorted cells so that the TCRbeta CDR3 region could be sequenced. The immunoSEQ Assay was used for sequencing of TCRbeta CDR3 regions. Not all clones reach the TCRdb copy of this immuneACCESS table, which keeps in-frame sequences only. Checked studies attribute under half of the gap to unresolved V genes and leave the rest unexplained. The sample includes more than 10,000 clones, with around 86% observed a single time. The top ten clonotypes cover roughly 46% of the sample. Remarks on this clone: Which antigen it targets is not known. No base quality information exists; no much larger clone differs at one position.

The input for sequencing was CD4+ or CD8+ T cells sorted from blood, taken in a trial of the OX40 agonist ivuxolimab. The receptor was derived from an adult with an advanced solid tumor such as melanoma, head and neck, liver or kidney cancer. In this chain, TRBV27 is recombined with TRBJ1-1; TRBD1 is a weak D gene call, 6 bases matching. The CDR3 in this case is CASSSPDRNTEAFF. The base sequence is TGTGCCAGCAGTTCCCCGGACAGGAACACTGAAGCTTTCTTT.